Listed below are T cell receptor beta chains from one sample, sequenced in a study of siplizumab effects on memory and regulatory T cells. These receptors' targets are unknown. This table comes from immunoSEQ multiplex PCR, and its TCRdb copy is limited to in-frame clones, with some not included. Among 9,500 to 11,000 clones, around 40% were seen once, and the ten largest hold around 10%. The sample was CFSE-low (dividing) CD8+ T cells sorted from an allogeneic mixed lymphocyte reaction. These receptors were collected from a human donor in good health; the cells came from an allogeneic mixed lymphocyte reaction. The CDR3 runs from the conserved cysteine through the conserved F or W. Each record gives: J gene, V gene, D gene, clone size, CDR3 protein, CDR3 DNA. D genes are given only for firm matches. Some rows have no size entry. The others give once, few or many, or a class for an expanded clone.

J gene: TRBJ1-3; V gene: TRBV7-9; D gene: -; clone size: -; CDR3 protein: CASSLDVGSGNTIYF; CDR3 DNA: TGTGCCAGCAGCTTGGACGTTGGCTCTGGAAACACCATATATTTT
J gene: TRBJ1-1; V gene: TRBV14; D gene: TRBD1; clone size: -; CDR3 protein: CASSQVYRGTNTEAFF; CDR3 DNA: TGTGCCAGCAGCCAAGTCTACAGGGGGACAAACACTGAAGCTTTCTTT
J gene: TRBJ1-3; V gene: TRBV28; D gene: -; clone size: -; CDR3 protein: CASSNGASSGNTIYF; CDR3 DNA: TGTGCCAGCAGTAATGGGGCCAGCTCTGGAAACACCATATATTTT
J gene: TRBJ1-1; V gene: TRBV7-8; D gene: TRBD1; clone size: few; CDR3 protein: CASSLQTGPEAFF; CDR3 DNA: TGTGCCAGCAGCTTACAGACAGGGCCTGAAGCTTTCTTT
J gene: TRBJ2-3; V gene: TRBV19; D gene: -; clone size: -; CDR3 protein: CASSIDHWGRITDTQYF; CDR3 DNA: TGTGCCAGTAGTATAGATCACTGGGGCAGAATCACAGATACGCAGTATTTT
J gene: TRBJ2-5; V gene: TRBV5-4; D gene: -; clone size: few; CDR3 protein: CASSRLGGDLQETQYF; CDR3 DNA: TGTGCCAGCAGCCGATTGGGGGGCGACCTGCAAGAGACCCAGTACTTC
J gene: TRBJ1-5; V gene: TRBV28; D gene: TRBD1; clone size: -; CDR3 protein: CASSLRTGYQPQHF; CDR3 DNA: TGTGCCAGCAGTTTAAGGACAGGGTATCAGCCCCAGCATTTT
J gene: TRBJ1-5; V gene: TRBV10-3; D gene: -; clone size: medium-sized; CDR3 protein: CAISEPEGQPQHF; CDR3 DNA: TGTGCCATCAGTGAGCCGGAGGGTCAGCCCCAGCATTTT
J gene: TRBJ2-1; V gene: TRBV7-3; D gene: -; clone size: few; CDR3 protein: CASSLIGSNNEQFF; CDR3 DNA: TGTGCCAGCAGCTTAATAGGCAGCAACAATGAGCAGTTCTTC
J gene: TRBJ2-7; V gene: TRBV7-2; D gene: TRBD1; clone size: few; CDR3 protein: CASSVGWDSFSYEQYF; CDR3 DNA: TGTGCCAGCAGCGTCGGCTGGGACAGCTTCTCCTACGAGCAGTACTTC
J gene: TRBJ2-5; V gene: TRBV5-1; D gene: TRBD2; clone size: -; CDR3 protein: CASSHDGLAGKTQYF; CDR3 DNA: TGCGCCAGCTCACATGATGGACTAGCTGGAAAGACCCAGTACTTC
J gene: TRBJ2-1; V gene: TRBV5-4; D gene: -; clone size: medium-sized; CDR3 protein: CASSFGPGPNEQFF; CDR3 DNA: TGTGCCAGCAGCTTTGGTCCGGGTCCCAATGAGCAGTTCTTC
J gene: TRBJ2-3; V gene: TRBV27; D gene: TRBD2; clone size: -; CDR3 protein: CASSLYAGAGRGGPPDTQYF; CDR3 DNA: TGTGCCAGCAGTTTATATGCAGGGGCTGGACGGGGGGGCCCCCCAGATACGCAGTATTTT
J gene: TRBJ2-7; V gene: TRBV7-2; D gene: -; clone size: once; CDR3 protein: CASSLAGRGWEQYF; CDR3 DNA: TGTGCCAGCAGCTTAGCGGGCAGGGGATGGGAGCAGTACTTC
J gene: TRBJ2-7; V gene: TRBV19; D gene: -; clone size: -; CDR3 protein: CASSDGLYEQYF; CDR3 DNA: TGTGCCAGTAGTGACGGCCTCTACGAGCAGTACTTC
J gene: TRBJ2-7; V gene: TRBV5-1; D gene: -; clone size: -; CDR3 protein: CASSLGFSSSYEQYF; CDR3 DNA: TGCGCCAGCAGCCTGGGATTCTCGAGCTCCTACGAGCAGTACTTC
J gene: TRBJ2-3; V gene: TRBV27; D gene: -; clone size: few; CDR3 protein: CASSFLDSTDTQYF; CDR3 DNA: TGTGCCAGCAGTTTTTTGGACAGCACAGATACGCAGTATTTT
J gene: TRBJ2-5; V gene: TRBV6-1; D gene: TRBD1; clone size: -; CDR3 protein: CASSLTGGAETQYF; CDR3 DNA: TGTGCCAGCAGCCTGACAGGGGGCGCAGAGACCCAGTACTTC
J gene: TRBJ1-2; V gene: TRBV4-2; D gene: TRBD1; clone size: few; CDR3 protein: CASSQETGQGDGYTF; CDR3 DNA: TGTGCCAGCAGCCAAGAAACGGGACAGGGGGATGGCTACACCTTC
J gene: TRBJ2-3; V gene: TRBV4-1; D gene: TRBD2; clone size: medium-sized; CDR3 protein: CASSQRGPPGLDVDTQYF; CDR3 DNA: TGCGCCAGCAGCCAACGAGGCCCACCGGGACTAGACGTCGATACGCAGTATTTT
J gene: TRBJ2-2; V gene: TRBV6-5; D gene: TRBD2; clone size: -; CDR3 protein: CASSVSGDDGELFF; CDR3 DNA: TGTGCCAGCAGTGTCAGCGGGGACGACGGGGAGCTGTTTTTT
J gene: TRBJ2-7; V gene: TRBV4-1; D gene: TRBD1; clone size: -; CDR3 protein: CASSLNSGTGAEQYF; CDR3 DNA: TGCGCCAGCAGCTTAAATTCCGGGACAGGGGCCGAGCAGTACTTC
J gene: TRBJ1-5; V gene: TRBV10-3; D gene: TRBD1; clone size: few; CDR3 protein: CAISEEGAWNQPQHF; CDR3 DNA: TGTGCCATCAGTGAGGAGGGGGCATGGAATCAGCCCCAGCATTTT
J gene: TRBJ1-5; V gene: TRBV6-5; D gene: TRBD1; clone size: once; CDR3 protein: CASSPGGAMPQHF; CDR3 DNA: TGTGCCAGCAGCCCAGGGGGCGCGATGCCCCAGCATTTT
J gene: TRBJ2-3; V gene: TRBV5-8; D gene: -; clone size: few; CDR3 protein: CASSPTTGVYTDTQYF; CDR3 DNA: TGTGCCAGCAGTCCTACCACGGGGGTGTACACAGATACGCAGTATTTT
J gene: TRBJ1-1; V gene: TRBV7-3; D gene: -; clone size: -; CDR3 protein: CASSSLGGTEAFF; CDR3 DNA: TGTGCCAGCAGCTCCCTCGGGGGCACTGAAGCTTTCTTT
J gene: TRBJ2-1; V gene: TRBV27; D gene: TRBD1; clone size: few; CDR3 protein: CASSPNPQGGRNEQFF; CDR3 DNA: TGTGCCAGCAGTCCCAACCCACAGGGGGGTAGGAATGAGCAGTTCTTC
J gene: TRBJ2-7; V gene: TRBV6-5; D gene: TRBD1; clone size: -; CDR3 protein: CASSLSAGTVSYEQYF; CDR3 DNA: TGTGCCAGCAGTTTATCTGCCGGGACAGTTTCCTACGAGCAGTACTTC
J gene: TRBJ2-7; V gene: TRBV6-5; D gene: -; clone size: -; CDR3 protein: CASINPGSSYEQYF; CDR3 DNA: TGTGCCAGCATCAACCCAGGTAGCTCCTACGAGCAGTACTTC
J gene: TRBJ1-1; V gene: TRBV28; D gene: -; clone size: -; CDR3 protein: CASSPSDRANTEAFF; CDR3 DNA: TGTGCCAGCAGTCCCTCGGACAGAGCGAACACTGAAGCTTTCTTT
J gene: TRBJ2-7; V gene: TRBV7-6; D gene: -; clone size: few; CDR3 protein: CASSLAAESYEQYF; CDR3 DNA: TGTGCCAGCAGCTTAGCGGCAGAGTCCTACGAGCAGTACTTC
J gene: TRBJ1-2; V gene: TRBV6-5; D gene: -; clone size: -; CDR3 protein: CASSQFAGGFGYTF; CDR3 DNA: TGTGCCAGCAGTCAGTTCGCGGGGGGATTTGGCTACACCTTC
J gene: TRBJ2-5; V gene: TRBV11-2; D gene: -; clone size: -; CDR3 protein: CASSKYQETQYF; CDR3 DNA: TGTGCCAGCAGCAAGTACCAAGAGACCCAGTACTTC
J gene: TRBJ1-2; V gene: TRBV28; D gene: -; clone size: -; CDR3 protein: CASSLRGGYTF; CDR3 DNA: TGTGCCAGCAGTTTGAGGGGCGGCTACACCTTC
J gene: TRBJ2-2; V gene: TRBV6-5; D gene: -; clone size: few; CDR3 protein: CASSYYGELFF; CDR3 DNA: TGTGCCAGCAGTTACTACGGGGAGCTGTTTTTT
J gene: TRBJ1-1; V gene: TRBV18; D gene: TRBD1; clone size: -; CDR3 protein: CASSYPLRVDRGDTEAFF; CDR3 DNA: TGTGCCAGCTCATACCCCCTCAGGGTGGACAGGGGAGACACTGAAGCTTTCTTT
J gene: TRBJ1-2; V gene: TRBV5-5; D gene: -; clone size: -; CDR3 protein: CASSQGFDYGYTF; CDR3 DNA: TGTGCCAGCAGCCAGGGCTTCGACTATGGCTACACCTTC
J gene: TRBJ2-7; V gene: TRBV4-1; D gene: -; clone size: -; CDR3 protein: CASSQDGTGSYEQYF; CDR3 DNA: TGCGCCAGCAGCCAAGATGGGACGGGTTCTTACGAGCAGTACTTC
J gene: TRBJ1-4; V gene: TRBV9; D gene: TRBD1; clone size: many; CDR3 protein: CASSDGDSRLEKLFF; CDR3 DNA: TGTGCCAGCAGCGATGGGGACAGTAGGTTGGAAAAACTGTTTTTT
J gene: TRBJ1-5; V gene: TRBV27; D gene: TRBD1; clone size: -; CDR3 protein: CASSPQGAILSNQPQHF; CDR3 DNA: TGTGCCAGCAGTCCTCAGGGGGCTATACTGAGCAATCAGCCCCAGCATTTT
J gene: TRBJ1-1; V gene: TRBV5-5; D gene: TRBD1; clone size: medium-sized; CDR3 protein: CASSDGDRGIYEAFF; CDR3 DNA: TGTGCCAGCAGCGACGGGGACAGGGGAATATATGAAGCTTTCTTT
J gene: TRBJ2-3; V gene: TRBV27; D gene: -; clone size: -; CDR3 protein: CASSSSGGHTQYF; CDR3 DNA: TGTGCCAGCAGTTCGTCAGGCGGCCATACGCAGTATTTT
J gene: TRBJ1-4; V gene: TRBV6-5; D gene: -; clone size: -; CDR3 protein: CASSYGSAGKLFF; CDR3 DNA: TGTGCCAGCAGTTACGGGAGCGCTGGAAAACTGTTTTTT
J gene: TRBJ2-7; V gene: TRBV5-6; D gene: -; clone size: -; CDR3 protein: CVSSSMTSGGAYSCF; CDR3 DNA: -
J gene: TRBJ1-3; V gene: TRBV7-2; D gene: -; clone size: medium-sized; CDR3 protein: CASSLPGEGGNTIYF; CDR3 DNA: TGTGCCAGCAGCTTACCCGGGGAGGGTGGAAACACCATATATTTT
J gene: TRBJ1-1; V gene: TRBV6-5; D gene: -; clone size: few; CDR3 protein: CASSYTTNTEAFF; CDR3 DNA: TGTGCCAGCAGTTACACAACGAACACTGAAGCTTTCTTT
J gene: TRBJ2-2; V gene: TRBV4-3; D gene: TRBD2; clone size: -; CDR3 protein: CASTRSGGYTGELFF; CDR3 DNA: TGCGCCAGCACCCGAAGCGGGGGCTACACCGGGGAGCTGTTTTTT
J gene: TRBJ1-1; V gene: TRBV19; D gene: -; clone size: medium-sized; CDR3 protein: CASSAGRGHTEAFF; CDR3 DNA: TGTGCCAGTAGTGCGGGCAGGGGACACACTGAAGCTTTCTTT
J gene: TRBJ2-7; V gene: TRBV6-5; D gene: -; clone size: -; CDR3 protein: CASSQPPLTRQYF; CDR3 DNA: TGTGCCAGCAGTCAACCGCCGCTAACTCGGCAGTACTTC
J gene: TRBJ1-2; V gene: TRBV19; D gene: -; clone size: medium-sized; CDR3 protein: CASSSGTYGYTF; CDR3 DNA: TGTGCCAGTAGTTCAGGGACCTATGGCTACACCTTC
J gene: TRBJ2-2; V gene: TRBV5-5; D gene: -; clone size: -; CDR3 protein: CASSLFPPGVVPGELFF; CDR3 DNA: TGTGCCAGCAGCTTATTCCCCCCAGGGGTAGTTCCCGGGGAGCTGTTTTTT
J gene: TRBJ1-2; V gene: TRBV19; D gene: TRBD1; clone size: -; CDR3 protein: CASSRDSLPSYTF; CDR3 DNA: TGTGCCAGTAGTAGGGACAGCCTACCGAGCTACACCTTC
J gene: TRBJ1-2; V gene: TRBV5-4; D gene: -; clone size: medium-sized; CDR3 protein: CASSFSGGSPYGYTF; CDR3 DNA: TGTGCCAGCAGCTTTTCCGGGGGGAGTCCCTATGGCTACACCTTC
J gene: TRBJ2-7; V gene: TRBV5-4; D gene: -; clone size: few; CDR3 protein: CASSQDPTDEQYF; CDR3 DNA: TGTGCCAGCAGCCAGGACCCCACGGACGAGCAGTACTTC